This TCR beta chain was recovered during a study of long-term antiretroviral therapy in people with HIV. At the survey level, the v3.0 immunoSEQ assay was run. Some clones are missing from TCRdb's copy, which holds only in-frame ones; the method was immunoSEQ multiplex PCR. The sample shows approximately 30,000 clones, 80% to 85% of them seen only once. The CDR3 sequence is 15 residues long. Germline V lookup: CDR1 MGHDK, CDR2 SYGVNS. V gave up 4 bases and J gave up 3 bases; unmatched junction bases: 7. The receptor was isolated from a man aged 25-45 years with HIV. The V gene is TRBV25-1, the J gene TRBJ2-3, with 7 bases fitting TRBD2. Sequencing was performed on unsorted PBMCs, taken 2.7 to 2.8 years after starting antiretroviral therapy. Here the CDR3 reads CASSASAGATDTQYF. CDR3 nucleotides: TGTGCCAGCAGTGCGTCGGCGGGAGCAACAGATACGCAGTATTTT.